The TCR beta chain under discussion was sequenced for a study of identical twins. General study results and limits: Its conclusions, products of cross-sectional statistical analysis, did not come from following the same donors.

After removal of 2 bases from V and 5 bases from J, the junction contained 13 bases not matched to a gene. CDR3 length equals 17 residues. From germline, CDR1 is LGHDT and CDR2 YNNKEL (reference sequence). Comment on this clonotype: Its antigen remains unknown.

MiXCR, applied by TCRdb to the 5' RACE reads, yields one record per CDR3 protein. The sample consists of about 570,000 distinct CDR3 sequences, 7.5% to 10% of them appearing once. These sequences were also reported in another study, on yellow fever vaccine responses in identical twins.

Specimen: PBMCs. This TCR was recovered from a woman aged 18-30 years in good health. The gene calls are TRBV3-1 and TRBJ2-7, with TRBD1 matching over 9 bases. The CDR3 is CASSQPAGQGNWNEQYF. The CDR3 DNA is TGTGCCAGCAGCCAACCCGCCGGACAGGGGAATTGGAACGAGCAGTACTTC.